The rows below give T cell receptor beta chains drawn from one sample of a study of cytomegalovirus exposure and HLA in healthy donors. Data came from immunoSEQ multiplex PCR; TCRdb stores just in-frame clones and leaves some out. This sample has about 170,000 clones, with 65% to 90% found just once. Specimen: PBMCs. The receptors were gathered from a male donor in good health and CMV-seronegative. The conserved cysteine and the conserved F or W are not part of the CDR3 here. Each record gives: clone size, V gene, J gene, CDR3 protein. Clone size is not always given. Where it is, it says once, few, many or a class for expanded clones.

clone_size: .
v_call: TRBV4-2
j_call: TRBJ1-3
cdr3_aa: ASSQDQQGAGNTIY

clone_size: .
v_call: TRBV4-1
j_call: TRBJ1-2
cdr3_aa: ASSLTGTGDVRYGYT

clone_size: .
v_call: TRBV6-1
j_call: TRBJ2-1
cdr3_aa: ASSGGLSV

clone_size: once
v_call: TRBV11-2
j_call: TRBJ1-6
cdr3_aa: ASSLTGSYNSPLH

clone_size: .
v_call: TRBV5-1
j_call: TRBJ2-2
cdr3_aa: ASSWRHDANTGELF

clone_size: .
v_call: TRBV2
j_call: TRBJ1-1
cdr3_aa: ASSVLGAGGPMDTEAF

clone_size: .
v_call: TRBV6-1
j_call: TRBJ1-2
cdr3_aa: ASMRAGLGYT

clone_size: .
v_call: TRBV7-8
j_call: TRBJ2-7
cdr3_aa: ASTRLEAYEQY

clone_size: .
v_call: TRBV5-5
j_call: TRBJ1-1
cdr3_aa: ASSLKPENTEAF

clone_size: .
v_call: TRBV5-6
j_call: TRBJ1-1
cdr3_aa: ASSNRDTAF

clone_size: .
v_call: TRBV2
j_call: TRBJ1-1
cdr3_aa: ASSPPGAGANTEAF

clone_size: .
v_call: TRBV7-6
j_call: TRBJ2-1
cdr3_aa: ASSLVGGRDEQF

clone_size: .
v_call: TRBV15
j_call: TRBJ2-1
cdr3_aa: ATSGDRARDEQF

clone_size: .
v_call: TRBV11-2
j_call: TRBJ2-7
cdr3_aa: ASSPDRDRTYEQY

clone_size: .
v_call: TRBV29-1
j_call: TRBJ1-5
cdr3_aa: SVVEAGGHQPQH

clone_size: .
v_call: TRBV11-2
j_call: TRBJ2-5
cdr3_aa: ASSKAPGQGKETQY

clone_size: .
v_call: TRBV5-5
j_call: TRBJ1-5
cdr3_aa: ASSLSGQDNQPQH

clone_size: .
v_call: TRBV6-5
j_call: TRBJ1-1
cdr3_aa: ASSQDSYGTEAF

clone_size: few
v_call: TRBV30
j_call: TRBJ1-4
cdr3_aa: AWTEGATNEKLF

clone_size: .
v_call: TRBV19
j_call: TRBJ2-2
cdr3_aa: ASSTPGQGAVGELF

clone_size: .
v_call: TRBV10-2
j_call: TRBJ1-5
cdr3_aa: ASSEPGLRSNQPQH

clone_size: .
v_call: TRBV5-4
j_call: TRBJ2-3
cdr3_aa: ASSNRGGGLSDTQY

clone_size: .
v_call: TRBV29-1
j_call: TRBJ1-2
cdr3_aa: SAHTRPEGGYT

clone_size: .
v_call: TRBV7-9
j_call: TRBJ2-3
cdr3_aa: ASSLELAGG

clone_size: once
v_call: TRBV7-9
j_call: TRBJ1-2
cdr3_aa: ASSYSGAPNYGYT

clone_size: .
v_call: TRBV29-1
j_call: TRBJ2-1
cdr3_aa: STQTSGGGGEQF

clone_size: once
v_call: TRBV19
j_call: TRBJ2-7
cdr3_aa: ASSDRDKTYEQY

clone_size: .
v_call: TRBV7-9
j_call: TRBJ2-7
cdr3_aa: ASSFSGNEQY

clone_size: .
v_call: TRBV10-3
j_call: TRBJ1-5
cdr3_aa: AISESDQGALSQPQH

clone_size: .
v_call: TRBV7-9
j_call: TRBJ1-5
cdr3_aa: ASSLGQGQLGGNQPQH

clone_size: few
v_call: TRBV6-5
j_call: TRBJ1-2
cdr3_aa: ASSRQGQSNYGYT

clone_size: .
v_call: TRBV27
j_call: TRBJ2-2
cdr3_aa: ASRIQGDTGELF

clone_size: few
v_call: TRBV7-8
j_call: TRBJ1-2
cdr3_aa: ASSLDPGGGYGYT

clone_size: .
v_call: TRBV9
j_call: TRBJ1-5
cdr3_aa: ASSVGGSQPQH

clone_size: .
v_call: TRBV10-3
j_call: TRBJ1-4
cdr3_aa: AISLDRVNEKLF

clone_size: .
v_call: TRBV10-3
j_call: TRBJ2-7
cdr3_aa: AISRLQGPYEQY

clone_size: .
v_call: TRBV29-1
j_call: TRBJ2-3
cdr3_aa: SALTGFTDTQY

clone_size: .
v_call: TRBV5-4
j_call: TRBJ2-3
cdr3_aa: ASSLVGSRGTQY

clone_size: .
v_call: TRBV15
j_call: TRBJ2-7
cdr3_aa: ATSRDLAYSVHEQY

clone_size: .
v_call: TRBV25-1
j_call: TRBJ2-7
cdr3_aa: ASLKTGAYEQY

clone_size: .
v_call: TRBV4-3
j_call: TRBJ2-3
cdr3_aa: ASSQDPVGPRDTQY

clone_size: .
v_call: TRBV11-2
j_call: TRBJ1-4
cdr3_aa: ASSAPTGGGEKLF

clone_size: .
v_call: TRBV5-4
j_call: TRBJ2-5
cdr3_aa: ASSLMTGGETQY

clone_size: .
v_call: TRBV27
j_call: TRBJ2-7
cdr3_aa: ASSFQGRSYEQY

clone_size: .
v_call: TRBV29-1
j_call: TRBJ2-7
cdr3_aa: SVGGTTSSYEQY

clone_size: .
v_call: TRBV4-3
j_call: TRBJ1-2
cdr3_aa: ASSQDLSDNYGYT

clone_size: .
v_call: TRBV5-1
j_call: TRBJ1-1
cdr3_aa: ASRDRQGESEAF

clone_size: .
v_call: TRBV28
j_call: TRBJ2-3
cdr3_aa: ASSFSGKSTDTQY

clone_size: few
v_call: TRBV11-3
j_call: TRBJ2-1
cdr3_aa: ASSLAPRNEQF

clone_size: .
v_call: TRBV2
j_call: TRBJ1-6
cdr3_aa: ASMRDSGSPLH

clone_size: .
v_call: TRBV2
j_call: TRBJ2-7
cdr3_aa: ASSGSRNRGVEQY

clone_size: .
v_call: TRBV27
j_call: TRBJ1-5
cdr3_aa: ASSLTRGKNQPQH

clone_size: .
v_call: TRBV7-2
j_call: TRBJ1-2
cdr3_aa: ASSFMGQGLNGYT

clone_size: .
v_call: TRBV29-1
j_call: TRBJ1-1
cdr3_aa: SAGGQGALNTEAF

clone_size: .
v_call: TRBV30
j_call: TRBJ1-6
cdr3_aa: AWSNGIASSSPLH

clone_size: .
v_call: TRBV4-1
j_call: TRBJ2-3
cdr3_aa: ASSPAWERGGSTDTQY

clone_size: .
v_call: TRBV6-1
j_call: TRBJ2-7
cdr3_aa: ASSELWRGGNEQY